Presented here are 27 T cell receptor beta chains from one specimen sequenced in a study of OX40 agonist ivuxolimab in advanced cancers. The table came from immunoSEQ multiplex PCR; TCRdb's copy has only in-frame clones and leaves some out. This table holds approximately 20,000 clones, more than 75% found once. Sample: CD4+ or CD8+ T cells sorted from blood, taken in a trial of the OX40 agonist ivuxolimab. The source is an adult with an advanced solid tumor such as melanoma, head and neck, liver or kidney cancer.

In the case of this clone: The junction and the germline gene differ at one end; a read error may be behind it. The rearrangement uses TRBV2 and TRBJ1-4; D not certain. The germline V gene encodes CDR1 SNHLY and CDR2 FYNNEI. The CDR3 contains 8 residues. The CDR3 nucleotides read TGTGCCAGCAGGGAGGAGCTATTT. Its translation: CASREELF. The entire variable domain, with the rest obtained from reference TRBV2 and TRBJ1-4, is as follows: EPEVTQTPSHQVTQMGQEVILRCVPISNHLYFYWYRQILGQKVEFLVSFYNNEISEKSEIFDDQFSVERPDGSNFTLKIRSTKLEDSAMYFCASREELFGSGTQLSVL.

The V and J genes are TRBV6-1 and TRBJ2-6; no clear D gene. From germline, CDR1 is MNHNS and CDR2 SASEGT. The CDR3 consists of 14 residues. V was clipped by 2 bases and J by 3 bases, with 5 bases between them. The CDR3 reads CASSELGGANVLTF. CDR3 nucleotides: TGTGCCAGCAGTGAATTGGGTGGGGCCAACGTCCTGACTTTC.

V and J are TRBV5-8 and TRBJ2-5, with unresolved D. V was trimmed by 6 bases and J by 5 bases, leaving 8 bases between them. Germline V gives CDR1 SGHTS, CDR2 YDEGEE. This CDR3 region has 11 residues. The CDR3: CASTELETQYF. CDR3 bases: TGTGCCAGCACCGAGTTGGAGACCCAGTACTTC.

The V call is TRBV4-2, the J call TRBJ1-2; D is perhaps TRBD1 (5 bases). CDR1 is LGHNA and CDR2 is YNFKEQ in the germline V gene. CDR3 size: 17 residues. Trimming shortened V by 0 bases and J by 6 bases, and 20 bases separated the two germline ends. DNA of the CDR3: TGTGCCAGCAGCCAAGATAGTGTTCGGGGGATAGCAGATGGCTACACCTTC. The encoded protein is CASSQDSVRGIADGYTF.

The J gene is TRBJ1-6, the V gene TRBV5-6; D is undetermined. The length of the CDR3 is 14 residues. CDR1 is SGHDT, CDR2 YYEEEE, per germline. V gave up 4 bases and J gave up 10 bases, with 15 bases separating them. In DNA form, the CDR3 reads TGTGCCAGCAGCATGGGCGGGGTTGGGTCACCCCTCCACTTT. Protein: CASSMGGVGSPLHF.

The chain's CDR3 is CASSDLIHSSNQPQHF. DNA for the CDR3: TGTGCCAGCAGTGACCTCATACACTCAAGCAATCAGCCCCAGCATTTT. This chain connects TRBV6-1 to TRBJ1-5; no clear D gene. The CDR3 loop spans 16 amino acids. V lost 3 bases, J lost 1 base, and 13 bases lay in between. Germline loops: CDR1 MNHNS, CDR2 SASEGT.

This clone was seen once. The chain employs TRBV10-3 and TRBJ2-3, with 7 bases aligning to TRBD2. Germline V gives CDR1 ENHRY, CDR2 SYGVKD. The trim removed 0 bases at V and 1 base at J, leaving 4 bases unmatched. This CDR3 region has 16 residues. The CDR3 sequence is CAISESSSGRTDTQYF. The CDR3 nucleotides are TGTGCCATCAGTGAGTCTTCTAGCGGACGCACAGATACGCAGTATTTT.

This clone appeared once. The chain links TRBV2 to TRBJ2-5, with D perhaps matching TRBD1 or TRBD2 (5 bases each). This CDR3 has 14 amino acids. The ends were cut back, 7 bases at V and 2 bases at J, with 14 bases in the middle. Per germline, CDR1 SNHLY and CDR2 FYNNEI. The CDR3 here is CASKDRGLQETQYF. DNA for the CDR3: TGTGCCAGCAAAGACCGGGGCCTACAAGAGACCCAGTACTTC.

The chain joins TRBV7-9 to TRBJ2-5; D is unresolved. The CDR3 runs 13 residues. The germline V gene has CDR1 SEHNR and CDR2 FQNEAQ (reference sequence). The ends were cut back, 5 bases at V and 1 base at J, with 8 bases in the middle. The CDR3 sequence is CASSGVVQETQYF. In DNA form, the CDR3 reads TGTGCCAGCAGCGGTGTCGTCCAAGAGACCCAGTACTTC.

The J gene is TRBJ2-1, the V gene TRBV6-5; either TRBD1 or TRBD2 may fit D (5 bases each). This CDR3 has 14 amino acids. V lost 4 bases and J 2 bases, leaving 9 bases between the germline ends. Germline assignment: CDR1 MNHEY and CDR2 SVGAGI. The CDR3 loop reads CASSFGGPYNEQFF. CDR3 DNA sequence: TGTGCCAGCAGTTTTGGGGGTCCCTACAATGAGCAGTTCTTC.

The CDR3 DNA sequence: TGTGCCAGCAGCCTTGTGAAGAGCGGGGGGGTGCTAGATACGCAGTATTTT. As protein: CASSLVKSGGVLDTQYF. The chain is built from TRBV7-6 and TRBJ2-3, with 10 bases aligning to TRBD2. Germline-derived CDR1 and CDR2 are SGHVS and FNYEAQ. The V gene end was trimmed by 5 bases and the J gene end by 5 bases; junction bases not matched to a gene: 13. The CDR3 contains 17 residues.

The rearrangement uses TRBV18 and TRBJ1-5; no clear D. The V end was cut by 4 bases, the J end by 1 base, with 8 bases between. The CDR3 is 14 amino acids. The V gene's germline CDR1 is KGHSH and CDR2 LQKENI. CDR3: CASSQPDSNQPQHF. The CDR3 nucleotides read TGTGCCAGCTCACAACCGGACAGCAATCAGCCCCAGCATTTT. The full variable domain, in which reference TRBV18 and TRBJ1-5 provide the parts outside the CDR3, is NAGVMQNPRHLVRRRGQEARLRCSPMKGHSHVYWYRQLPEEGLKFMVYLQKENIIDESGMPKERFSAEFPKEGPSILRIQQVVRGDSAAYFCASSQPDSNQPQHFGDGTRLSIL.

The chain links TRBV4-1 to TRBJ1-5; the match to TRBD1 covers 7 bases. Germline CDR1 MGHRA, CDR2 YSYEKL. This CDR3 is built from 19 residues. With V trimmed by 5 bases and J by 2 bases, 18 bases remained unmatched. The CDR3 reads CASSSRYRGKIGGNQPQHF. CDR3 sequence (DNA): TGCGCCAGCAGCTCGAGATACAGGGGAAAAATAGGTGGCAATCAGCCCCAGCATTTT.

The V call is TRBV5-5, the J call TRBJ2-3; 7 bases match TRBD2. CDR1 SGHKS and CDR2 YYEKEE come from the germline V gene (reference sequence). The CDR3 consists of 16 residues. V shed 4 bases, J shed 1 base, and the junction held 9 bases outside the gene matches. CDR3 protein: CASSPPFAGGTDTQYF. CDR3 nucleotides: TGTGCCAGCAGCCCCCCCTTTGCGGGGGGCACAGATACGCAGTATTTT.

This sequence joins TRBV6-1 and TRBJ2-7, with D maybe TRBD2 (5 bases). Germline V lookup: CDR1 MNHNS, CDR2 SASEGT. The V end lost 7 bases, the J end lost 3 bases, and 16 bases lay between the germline ends. The CDR3 is 14 amino acids. CDR3 DNA: TGTGCCAGCATTGACCCCGGAGGTGTCTACGAGCAGTACTTC. Translation gives CASIDPGGVYEQYF.

The chain is built from TRBV7-9 and TRBJ1-2, with TRBD1 matching over 8 bases. Germline V gene sequence: CDR1 SEHNR, CDR2 FQNEAQ (reference sequence). CDR3 size: 17 residues. Trimming removed 3 bases from V and 1 base from J; junction bases left unmatched: 10. CDR3 sequence: CASSFTGTGIVNYGYTF. The CDR3 DNA is TGTGCCAGCAGCTTTACCGGGACAGGAATCGTTAACTATGGCTACACCTTC.

The J gene is TRBJ2-2, the V gene TRBV2; 7 bases align to TRBD1. The germline gives CDR1 SNHLY, CDR2 FYNNEI. This CDR3 comprises 15 residues. V shed 10 bases, J shed 0 bases, and the junction held 8 bases outside the gene matches. CDR3 in DNA: TGTGCCACCATCATACAGGGGACGAACACCGGGGAGCTGTTTTTT. It yields the protein CATIIQGTNTGELFF.

The genes are TRBV29-1 and TRBJ2-1, with TRBD2 matching over 8 bases. V shed 0 bases, J shed 1 base, and the junction held 14 bases outside the gene matches. The V gene's germline CDR1 is SQVTM and CDR2 ANQGSEA. The CDR3 is made up of 19 amino acids. In DNA, the CDR3 is TGCAGCGTTGAAGACGTCCCGGGGGGGGCCCGGATGTCCTACAATGAGCAGTTCTTC. This codes for CSVEDVPGGARMSYNEQFF.

J is TRBJ2-1 and V is TRBV7-6; 9 bases fit TRBD1. Germline V gene data show CDR1 as SGHVS and CDR2 as FNYEAQ. This CDR3 contains 16 residues. Losses at the gene ends were 1 base for V and 5 bases for J; bases not matched to a gene: 6. The CDR3 DNA follows: TGTGCCAGCAGCTTAGGAACAGGGGGCCCCCACAATGAGCAGTTCTTC. Amino acid sequence: CASSLGTGGPHNEQFF.

The chain links TRBV15 to TRBJ2-3, with 7 positions matching TRBD2. CDR1 is LNHNV, CDR2 YYDKDF, per germline (reference sequence). V shed 0 bases, J shed 5 bases, and the junction held 14 bases outside the gene matches. The CDR3 sequence is 18 residues long. The CDR3 region is CATSRDFLRRESGDTQYF. CDR3 coding DNA: TGTGCCACCAGCAGAGATTTTCTTCGGCGGGAGTCGGGAGATACGCAGTATTTT. Full variable domain (outside the CDR3, taken from reference TRBV15 and TRBJ2-3): DAMVIQNPRYQVTQFGKPVTLSCSQTLNHNVMYWYQQKSSQAPKLLFHYYDKDFNNEADTPDNFQSRRPNTSFCFLDIRSPGLGDTAMYLCATSRDFLRRESGDTQYFGPGTRLTVL.

The chain recombines TRBV6-1 with TRBJ2-3; tentative D call: TRBD1 (7 bases). The ends were cut back, 0 bases at V and 6 bases at J, with 13 bases in the middle. Germline lookup yields CDR1 MNHNS and CDR2 SASEGT. The CDR3 has 15 residues. The CDR3 DNA reads TGTGCCAGCAGTGAAGCGTGGAGGGGGCGCGATACGCAGTATTTT. Translated: CASSEAWRGRDTQYF.

This chain uses TRBV5-1 with TRBJ2-7, with 8 bases matching TRBD1. The CDR3 loop spans 16 amino acids. V dropped 0 bases and J dropped 2; count of bases not matched to a gene: 7. Per germline, CDR1 SGHRS and CDR2 YFSETQ. CDR3 loop: CASSLGEQGATYEQYF. DNA for the CDR3: TGCGCCAGCAGCTTGGGGGAGCAGGGGGCGACCTACGAGCAGTACTTC.

This clone was seen just once. The chain is built from TRBV6-1 and TRBJ2-5; TRBD1 is a possible D gene (6 bases). V shed 2 bases and J shed 4 bases, with 14 bases lying between them. CDR1 and CDR2 (germline): MNHNS, SASEGT. This CDR3 has 15 residues. Here the CDR3 reads CASSEWGPHRETQYF. The CDR3 nucleotides read TGTGCCAGCAGTGAATGGGGGCCCCATCGAGAGACCCAGTACTTC.

The chain carries TRBV5-6 and TRBJ1-6; 7 nucleotides match TRBD1. The CDR3 spans 16 residues. J was trimmed by 6 bases and V by 2 bases; bases with no gene match: 8. Per the germline V gene, CDR1 is SGHDT and CDR2 is YYEEEE. CDR3 DNA: TGTGCCAGCAGCTTAATTTCGGGACAGCGTAATTCACCCCTCCACTTT. This sequence encodes CASSLISGQRNSPLHF.

V usage is TRBV5-6 and J usage is TRBJ2-7; D ambiguous. The V and J ends lost 0 bases and 5 bases respectively, with 9 bases between them. Germline values: CDR1 SGHDT, CDR2 YYEEEE. The CDR3 has 13 residues. The DNA of the CDR3 is TGTGCCAGCAGCTTGGGTGTCAATCACGAGCAGTACTTC. This gives the protein CASSLGVNHEQYF.

J is TRBJ2-7 and V is TRBV27; the D is unclear. The CDR3 is 13 amino acids. V shed 6 bases and J shed 3 bases, with 12 bases lying between them. Germline CDR1 reads MNHEY; CDR2 reads SMNVEV (reference sequence). The chain's CDR3 is CASSPGPFYEQYF. The CDR3 DNA reads as TGTGCCAGCAGCCCGGGCCCCTTCTACGAGCAGTACTTC.

The rearrangement links TRBV9 to TRBJ2-1; tentatively, D is TRBD2 (6 bases). The germline V gene has CDR1 SGDLS and CDR2 YYNGEE. The CDR3 is 11 residues long. Trimming shortened V by 5 bases and J by 7 bases, and 7 bases separated the two germline ends. The CDR3 nucleotides read TGTGCCAGCAGACGGGGGAATGAGCAGTTCTTC. Its protein product is CASRRGNEQFF.